The rows below give T cell receptor beta chains drawn from one sample of a study of beta chain features in type 1 diabetes. This table comes from immunoSEQ multiplex PCR, and its TCRdb copy is limited to in-frame clones, with some not included. The sample lists about 140,000 clones; roughly 10% were seen once. Sequenced: central memory CD4+ T cells from blood. The receptor set was obtained from a woman aged 40 to 55 in good health. The CDR3 runs from the conserved cysteine through the conserved F or W. A D gene is named only where the DNA matches it firmly. For some rows the clone size is stated as once, few or many, or as a class when expanded; others skip it.

V gene: TRBV7-2; J gene: TRBJ2-1; D gene: TRBD2; clone size: .; CDR3 protein: CASSFLLAGGVSYNEQFF; CDR3 DNA: TGTGCCAGCAGCTTTCTACTAGCGGGGGGCGTCTCCTACAATGAGCAGTTCTTC
V gene: TRBV18; J gene: TRBJ1-2; D gene: .; clone size: .; CDR3 protein: CASSQQGEGYGYTF; CDR3 DNA: TGTGCCAGCTCTCAACAGGGAGAGGGGTATGGCTACACCTTC
V gene: TRBV7-9; J gene: TRBJ2-6; D gene: TRBD1; clone size: few; CDR3 protein: CASSLERQGPLSGANVLTF; CDR3 DNA: TGTGCCAGCAGCTTAGAGAGACAGGGGCCGTTGTCAGGGGCCAACGTCCTGACTTTC
V gene: TRBV5-4; J gene: TRBJ2-1; D gene: .; clone size: .; CDR3 protein: CASSPGVAAFSYNEQFF; CDR3 DNA: TGTGCCAGCAGCCCAGGGGTAGCCGCCTTCTCCTACAATGAGCAGTTCTTC
V gene: TRBV27; J gene: TRBJ1-5; D gene: .; clone size: .; CDR3 protein: CASSPTGRGAYQPQHF; CDR3 DNA: TGTGCCAGCAGTCCAACAGGGAGGGGAGCCTATCAGCCCCAGCATTTT
V gene: TRBV29-1; J gene: TRBJ1-2; D gene: .; clone size: .; CDR3 protein: CSVERGQNYGYTF; CDR3 DNA: TGCAGCGTTGAACGTGGACAGAACTATGGCTACACCTTC
V gene: TRBV5-4; J gene: TRBJ1-1; D gene: .; clone size: few; CDR3 protein: CASSLAVGLQFGAFF; CDR3 DNA: TGTGCCAGCAGCTTGGCCGTGGGGCTCCAATTCGGAGCTTTCTTT
V gene: TRBV7-8; J gene: TRBJ2-1; D gene: .; clone size: few; CDR3 protein: CASSLAYNEQFF; CDR3 DNA: TGTGCCAGCAGTCTAGCTTACAATGAGCAGTTCTTC
V gene: TRBV19; J gene: TRBJ2-1; D gene: .; clone size: few; CDR3 protein: CASSPQRSSYNEQFF; CDR3 DNA: TGTGCCAGTAGTCCGCAAAGGAGCTCCTACAATGAGCAGTTCTTC
V gene: TRBV29-1; J gene: TRBJ2-7; D gene: TRBD1; clone size: few; CDR3 protein: CSVDRGTGGSEQYF; CDR3 DNA: TGCAGCGTGGACCGCGGGACAGGGGGCAGCGAGCAGTACTTC
V gene: TRBV11-2; J gene: TRBJ2-7; D gene: TRBD2; clone size: once; CDR3 protein: CASSLGGSNYEQYF; CDR3 DNA: TGTGCCAGCAGCTTAGGCGGGAGCAACTACGAGCAGTACTTC
V gene: TRBV12-5; J gene: TRBJ2-7; D gene: .; clone size: few; CDR3 protein: CASGLRQVSYEQYF; CDR3 DNA: TGTGCTAGTGGTTTGAGGCAGGTCTCCTACGAGCAGTACTTC
V gene: TRBV18; J gene: TRBJ2-5; D gene: .; clone size: .; CDR3 protein: CASSPPFGTQYF; CDR3 DNA: TGTGCCAGCTCACCCCCTTTCGGGACCCAGTACTTC
V gene: TRBV2; J gene: TRBJ1-2; D gene: .; clone size: few; CDR3 protein: CASIERSTYGYTF; CDR3 DNA: TGTGCCAGCATTGAGAGATCGACTTATGGCTACACCTTC
V gene: TRBV7-6; J gene: TRBJ2-5; D gene: TRBD1; clone size: few; CDR3 protein: CASSLGQGQGETQYF; CDR3 DNA: TGTGCCAGCAGCCTCGGACAGGGGCAGGGGGAGACCCAGTACTTC
V gene: TRBV6-5; J gene: TRBJ2-7; D gene: TRBD1; clone size: .; CDR3 protein: CASSRQGVRYEQYF; CDR3 DNA: TGTGCCAGCAGTCGACAGGGTGTTCGGTACGAGCAGTACTTC
V gene: TRBV11-3; J gene: TRBJ1-6; D gene: .; clone size: .; CDR3 protein: CASSLGPGENSPLHF; CDR3 DNA: TGTGCCAGCAGCTTAGGCCCGGGGGAGAATTCACCCCTCCACTTT
V gene: TRBV13; J gene: TRBJ1-1; D gene: .; clone size: few; CDR3 protein: CASSLGSVNTEAFF; CDR3 DNA: TGTGCCAGCAGCTTAGGGTCAGTGAACACTGAAGCTTTCTTT
V gene: TRBV6-5; J gene: TRBJ1-1; D gene: TRBD1; clone size: few; CDR3 protein: CASSKPGQGARGAFF; CDR3 DNA: TGTGCCAGCAGCAAGCCTGGACAGGGGGCTCGGGGAGCTTTCTTT
V gene: TRBV6-9; J gene: TRBJ2-7; D gene: .; clone size: few; CDR3 protein: CARSLGGDDEQYF; CDR3 DNA: TGTGCCAGGTCCTTGGGGGGTGACGACGAGCAGTACTTC
V gene: TRBV15; J gene: TRBJ1-1; D gene: .; clone size: .; CDR3 protein: CATRGGQSTEAFF; CDR3 DNA: TGTGCCACCAGGGGGGGGCAGAGCACTGAAGCTTTCTTT
V gene: TRBV19; J gene: TRBJ1-6; D gene: TRBD1; clone size: few; CDR3 protein: CASSFGQGNSPLHF; CDR3 DNA: TGTGCCAGTAGTTTTGGACAGGGGAATTCACCCCTCCACTTT
V gene: TRBV6-6; J gene: TRBJ2-3; D gene: TRBD1; clone size: many; CDR3 protein: CASSRGTGGRADTQYF; CDR3 DNA: TGTGCCAGCAGCCGTGGAACAGGGGGCCGCGCAGATACGCAGTATTTT
V gene: TRBV4-3; J gene: TRBJ2-1; D gene: TRBD2; clone size: .; CDR3 protein: CASSQDRASGGDEQFF; CDR3 DNA: TGCGCCAGCAGCCAAGATAGGGCTAGCGGGGGGGATGAGCAGTTCTTC
V gene: TRBV5-1; J gene: TRBJ2-6; D gene: .; clone size: .; CDR3 protein: CASSLAGVISGANVLTF; CDR3 DNA: TGCGCCAGCAGCTTGGCAGGGGTGATCTCTGGGGCCAACGTCCTGACTTTC
V gene: TRBV7-2; J gene: TRBJ2-1; D gene: TRBD1; clone size: few; CDR3 protein: CASSQDGPKGGGQFF; CDR3 DNA: TGTGCCAGCAGCCAAGATGGACCGAAAGGGGGCGGGCAGTTCTTC
V gene: TRBV7-2; J gene: TRBJ2-1; D gene: .; clone size: .; CDR3 protein: CASSLGRLSSYNEQFF; CDR3 DNA: TGTGCCAGCAGCTTAGGTCGTCTGAGCTCCTACAATGAGCAGTTCTTC
V gene: TRBV27; J gene: TRBJ1-6; D gene: .; clone size: .; CDR3 protein: CATSLLGGVNSPLHF; CDR3 DNA: TGTGCCACCTCACTCCTCGGGGGGGTTAATTCACCCCTCCACTTT
V gene: TRBV7-2; J gene: TRBJ2-3; D gene: TRBD2; clone size: .; CDR3 protein: CASSSRVAGGGFGDTQYF; CDR3 DNA: TGTGCCAGCAGCTCCCGGGTGGCGGGGGGGGGCTTTGGGGATACGCAGTATTTT
V gene: TRBV5-1; J gene: TRBJ2-5; D gene: .; clone size: few; CDR3 protein: CASSLGSSRSETQYF; CDR3 DNA: TGCGCCAGCAGCTTGGGCTCATCGAGGTCAGAGACCCAGTACTTC
V gene: TRBV5-1; J gene: TRBJ2-3; D gene: TRBD1; clone size: .; CDR3 protein: CASSLPLQGADTQYF; CDR3 DNA: TGCGCCAGCAGCTTACCCCTACAGGGGGCAGATACGCAGTATTTT
V gene: TRBV12-5; J gene: TRBJ2-7; D gene: .; clone size: .; CDR3 protein: CASGTGGGAYEQYF; CDR3 DNA: TGTGCTAGTGGGACGGGCGGAGGGGCCTACGAGCAGTACTTC
V gene: TRBV27; J gene: TRBJ2-7; D gene: .; clone size: few; CDR3 protein: CASSLQGWGYEQYF; CDR3 DNA: TGTGCCAGCAGTTTACAGGGGTGGGGCTACGAGCAGTACTTC
V gene: TRBV18; J gene: TRBJ2-4; D gene: .; clone size: .; CDR3 protein: CASSPPTRGLAKNIQYF; CDR3 DNA: TGTGCCAGCTCACCACCGACACGGGGGTTAGCCAAAAACATTCAGTACTTC
V gene: TRBV5-1; J gene: TRBJ2-1; D gene: TRBD2; clone size: few; CDR3 protein: CASSTSGANNEQFF; CDR3 DNA: TGCGCCAGCAGCACTAGCGGGGCTAACAATGAGCAGTTCTTC
V gene: TRBV6-6; J gene: TRBJ2-6; D gene: .; clone size: many; CDR3 protein: CASIGRGRPGANVLTF; CDR3 DNA: TGTGCCAGCATCGGACGAGGGAGGCCTGGGGCCAACGTCCTGACTTTC
V gene: TRBV29-1; J gene: TRBJ2-5; D gene: TRBD2; clone size: few; CDR3 protein: CSGTGGHYKGETQYF; CDR3 DNA: TGCAGCGGTACGGGGGGTCACTACAAGGGGGAGACCCAGTACTTC
V gene: TRBV28; J gene: TRBJ2-1; D gene: .; clone size: few; CDR3 protein: CASSYAGAKGPYNEQFF; CDR3 DNA: TGTGCCAGCAGTTACGCAGGGGCCAAGGGGCCTTACAATGAGCAGTTCTTC
V gene: TRBV7-2; J gene: TRBJ2-7; D gene: .; clone size: .; CDR3 protein: CASSLDSRTIHF; CDR3 DNA: TGTGCCAGCAGCTTAGATTCCAGGACAATCCACTTC
V gene: TRBV10-3; J gene: TRBJ1-2; D gene: .; clone size: few; CDR3 protein: CAIMDTNYGYTF; CDR3 DNA: TGTGCCATCATGGACACCAACTATGGCTACACCTTC